Each of the 6 T cell receptor beta chains below was sequenced from the same sample in a study of blood T cell repertoires in COVID-19. Data came from immunoSEQ multiplex PCR; TCRdb stores just in-frame clones and leaves some out. The sample has around 65,000 clones; 85% are singletons. The specimen sequenced was peripheral blood. The receptors were sampled from a man between 65 and 85 years old with acute or convalescent COVID-19.

V and J are TRBV7-9 and TRBJ2-7; 7 bases map to TRBD2. J was trimmed by 2 bases and V by 1 base; bases with no gene match: 5. In germline, CDR1 is SEHNR, CDR2 FQNEAQ (reference sequence). This CDR3 comprises 15 residues. CDR3 loop: CASSLVVGGAYEQYF. CDR3 in DNA: TGTGCCAGCAGCTTAGTGGTTGGGGGGGCCTACGAGCAGTACTTC.

This chain connects TRBV27 to TRBJ2-3; no firm D call. Germline CDR1 and CDR2: MNHEY and SMNVEV (reference sequence). The V end lost 6 bases, the J end lost 4 bases, and 14 bases lay between the germline ends. The CDR3 consists of 14 residues. CDR3 bases: TGTGCCAGCAGGCTCGGCAGGCTATCAGATACGCAGTATTTT. Protein sequence: CASRLGRLSDTQYF.

The chain couples TRBV3-1 (or the pseudogene TRBV3-2) to TRBJ1-3; no definite D call. The CDR3 covers 14 residues. V was pared by 8 bases and J by 0 bases, with 11 bases between. In germline, CDR1 is LGHDT, CDR2 YNNKEL (reference sequence). CDR3 residues: CASSVPGSGNTIYF. The CDR3, as DNA: TGTGCCAGCTCCGTGCCGGGCTCTGGAAACACCATATATTTT.

This clone was counted only a few times. The CDR3 sequence is CASSMGAGGNTGELFF. Here the CDR3 DNA reads TGTGCCAGTAGTATGGGAGCGGGGGGGAACACCGGGGAGCTGTTTTTT. The chain links TRBV19 to TRBJ2-2; the match to TRBD2 covers 9 bases. J gave up 1 base and V 3 bases, and 3 bases lay outside the gene matches. This CDR3 comprises 16 residues. Germline V gene data show CDR1 as LNHDA and CDR2 as SQIVND (reference sequence).

There are a few counts of this clone. The J gene is TRBJ1-5, the V gene TRBV19, with D possibly matching TRBD1 (5 bases). Per the germline V gene, CDR1 is LNHDA and CDR2 is SQIVND (reference sequence). CDR3 size: 15 residues. Trimming removed 8 bases from V and 6 bases from J, with 20 bases in between. CDR3 loop: CASARLGPFRQPQHF. CDR3 sequence (DNA): TGTGCCAGTGCCCGATTGGGGCCCTTTCGTCAGCCCCAGCATTTT. The full variable domain, in which reference TRBV19 and TRBJ1-5 provide the parts outside the CDR3, is DGGITQSPKYLFRKEGQNVTLSCEQNLNHDAMYWYRQDPGQGLRLIYYSQIVNDFQKGDIAEGYSVSREKKESFPLTVTSAQKNPTAFYLCASARLGPFRQPQHFGDGTRLSIL.

This clone was picked up one time. The chain joins TRBV11-3 to TRBJ2-5, with 9 bases identical to TRBD2. Germline V gives CDR1 SGHNT, CDR2 YENEEA. This CDR3 has 17 residues. V shed 3 bases and J 4 bases; nucleotides not matched to a gene: 12. The CDR3: CASSLGPRGGRGETQYF. The DNA for the CDR3 is TGTGCCAGCAGCTTGGGACCGCGGGGGGGGCGCGGAGAGACCCAGTACTTC.